This TCR beta chain emerged from a study of blood T cell repertoires in COVID-19. Study-level background: Material from acute and convalescent COVID-19 was sourced from the United States, Italy and Spain. PBMCs, B-cell-depleted T cells, or T cells provided the cDNA or gDNA that made up the material.

Study processing details: By means of reference gene primer amplification, nucleated cell counts were estimated. Generated by immunoSEQ multiplex PCR, the TCRdb table keeps only in-frame clones and is missing some. The DNA was the basis for D and trimming; V, J and clone size are from that table. This table has more than 90,000 clones, 80% to 95% appearing once. This clone was found once. Germline CDR1 SGHNT, CDR2 YYREEE (reference sequence). This CDR3 has 15 amino acids. The germline V and J ends were trimmed by 0 bases and 6 bases, with 15 bases remaining between them. Sequencing was carried out using peripheral blood. This TCR was recovered from a man aged 50 to 59 with active COVID-19. The chain links TRBV5-4 to TRBJ1-2; TRBD1 is a possible D gene (5 bases). The CDR3 loop reads CASSLVQPGRNGYTF. The CDR3 DNA is TGTGCCAGCAGCTTGGTACAGCCAGGGCGAAATGGCTACACCTTC.